This T cell receptor beta chain was profiled in a study of blood T cell repertoires in COVID-19. Turning to the study itself: Acute-phase and convalescent COVID-19 samples originated in the United States, Italy and Spain.

TCRdb's table, derived via immunoSEQ multiplex PCR, lists solely in-frame clones and lacks some. This sample has over 40,000 clones, with about four fifths found just once. The CDR3 loop spans 15 amino acids. The germline V gene encodes CDR1 SGHRS and CDR2 YFSETQ. Between the trimmed V and J ends, which lost 4 bases and 6 bases, there was a span of 17 bases. The sequence derives from a man aged 55 to 70 with active COVID-19. What was sequenced was peripheral blood. This chain joins TRBV5-1 and TRBJ1-5, with TRBD1 as a possible D gene (5 bases). The CDR3 DNA follows: TGCGCCAGCAGCCCTGGGATCGACAGAGGTCAGCCCCAGCATTTT. Translating it yields CASSPGIDRGQPQHF. Complete variable domain (other parts from reference TRBV5-1 and TRBJ1-5): KAGVTQTPRYLIKTRGQQVTLSCSPISGHRSVSWYQQTPGQGLQFLFEYFSETQRNKGNFPGRFSGRQFSNSRSEMNVSTLELGDSALYLCASSPGIDRGQPQHFGDGTRLSIL.